The rows below give T cell receptor beta chains drawn from one sample of a study of shared clonotypes between healthy human individuals. Produced via immunoSEQ multiplex PCR; TCRdb's table is partial and in-frame only. Of some 2,000,000 clones listed, 85% to 95% are singletons. Sequenced material: naive CD8+ T cells sorted from blood. The receptors originated from a man aged 18 to 29 in good health. Both conserved end residues are part of each CDR3. The D gene is left open where the match is weak.

j_call d_call v_call cdr3_length cdr3_nt cdr3_aa
TRBJ1-5 . TRBV27 14 TGTGCCAGCAGTTTATTCGGCGGGAATCAGCCCCAGCATTTT CASSLFGGNQPQHF
TRBJ2-1 TRBD1 TRBV11-2 15 TGTGCCAGCAGCTTAGTGGTCCAGGGGGACAATGAGCAGTTCTTC CASSLVVQGDNEQFF
TRBJ1-2 . TRBV7-9 15 TGTGCCAGCAGCTCGATTCAGGGGCCCGCTAATGGCTACACCTTC CASSSIQGPANGYTF
TRBJ2-7 . TRBV25-1 13 TGTGCCAGCACCCACATTGGAAACTACGAGCAGTACTTC CASTHIGNYEQYF
TRBJ1-2 . TRBV7-9 14 TGTGCCAGCAGCTTAGTGGAGGGGCGGAATGGCTACACCTTC CASSLVEGRNGYTF
TRBJ2-3 . TRBV5-4 12 TGTGCCAGCAGCTTGGAGGTAGATACGCAGTATTTT CASSLEVDTQYF
TRBJ2-5 . TRBV10-3 12 TGTGCCCCCCGGGTCCATCAAGAGACCCAGTACTTC CAPRVHQETQYF
TRBJ2-7 . TRBV7-9 15 TGTGCCAGCAGCTTGTTCAAAGCATCAACCTACGAGCAGTACTTC CASSLFKASTYEQYF
TRBJ2-1 TRBD2 TRBV11-2 16 TGTGCCAGCAGCAAACGGTTAGCGGGAGGATACAATGAGCAGTTCTTC CASSKRLAGGYNEQFF
TRBJ2-7 . TRBV5-4 14 TGTGCCAGCAGCTCGGGGCCCGGGTCCTACGAGCAGTACTTC CASSSGPGSYEQYF